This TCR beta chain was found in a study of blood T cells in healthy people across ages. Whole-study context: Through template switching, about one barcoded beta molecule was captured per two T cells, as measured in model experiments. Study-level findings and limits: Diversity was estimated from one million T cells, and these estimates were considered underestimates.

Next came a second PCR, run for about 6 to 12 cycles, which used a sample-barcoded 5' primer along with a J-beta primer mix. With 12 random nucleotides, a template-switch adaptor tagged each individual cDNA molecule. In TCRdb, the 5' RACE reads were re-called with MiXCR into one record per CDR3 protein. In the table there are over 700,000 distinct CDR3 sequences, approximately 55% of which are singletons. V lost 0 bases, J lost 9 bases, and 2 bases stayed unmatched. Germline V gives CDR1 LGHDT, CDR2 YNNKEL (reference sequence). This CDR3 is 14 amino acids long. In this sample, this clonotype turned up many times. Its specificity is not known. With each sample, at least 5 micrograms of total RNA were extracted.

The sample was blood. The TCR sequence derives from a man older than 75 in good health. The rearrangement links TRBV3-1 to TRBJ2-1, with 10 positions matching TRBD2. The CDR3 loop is CASSQEASGSEQFF. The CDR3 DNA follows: TGTGCCAGCAGCCAAGAGGCTAGCGGGAGTGAGCAGTTCTTC.